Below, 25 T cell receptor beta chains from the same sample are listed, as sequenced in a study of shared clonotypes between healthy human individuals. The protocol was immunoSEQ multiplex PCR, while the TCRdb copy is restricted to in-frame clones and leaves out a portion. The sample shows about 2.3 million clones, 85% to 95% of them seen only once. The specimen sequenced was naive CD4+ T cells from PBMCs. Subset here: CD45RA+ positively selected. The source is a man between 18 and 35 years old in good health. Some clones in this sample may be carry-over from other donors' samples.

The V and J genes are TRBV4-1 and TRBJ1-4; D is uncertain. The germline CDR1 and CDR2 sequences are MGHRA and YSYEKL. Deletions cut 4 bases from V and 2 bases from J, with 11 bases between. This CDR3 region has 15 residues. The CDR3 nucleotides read TGCGCCAGCAGCCGCTCCACAGCCACTAATGAAAAACTGTTTTTT. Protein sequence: CASSRSTATNEKLFF.

This CDR3 reads CASGAQVWANVLTF. The CDR3 DNA follows: TGTGCCAGCGGCGCCCAGGTTTGGGCCAACGTCCTGACTTTC. The gene calls are TRBV6-6 and TRBJ2-6, with D unclear. V was clipped by 8 bases and J by 5 bases, with 13 bases between them. This CDR3 contains 14 residues. The germline V gene has CDR1 MNHNY and CDR2 SVGAGI (reference sequence).

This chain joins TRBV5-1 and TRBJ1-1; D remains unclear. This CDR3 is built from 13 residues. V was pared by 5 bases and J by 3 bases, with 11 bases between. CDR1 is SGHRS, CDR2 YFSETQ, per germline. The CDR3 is CASRSGSDTEAFF. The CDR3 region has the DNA TGCGCCAGCAGGTCTGGGTCGGACACTGAAGCTTTCTTT.

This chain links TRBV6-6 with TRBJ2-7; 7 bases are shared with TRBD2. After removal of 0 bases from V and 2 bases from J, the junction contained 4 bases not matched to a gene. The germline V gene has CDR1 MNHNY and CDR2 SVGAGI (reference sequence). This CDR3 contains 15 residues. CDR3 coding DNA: TGTGCCAGCAGTTACTCGGGAGGGATTGCCTACGAGCAGTACTTC. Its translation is CASSYSGGIAYEQYF.

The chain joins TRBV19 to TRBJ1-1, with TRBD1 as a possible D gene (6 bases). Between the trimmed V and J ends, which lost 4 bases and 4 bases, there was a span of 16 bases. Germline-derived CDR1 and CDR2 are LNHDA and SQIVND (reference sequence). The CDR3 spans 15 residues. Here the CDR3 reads CASSTGPTGPTEAFF. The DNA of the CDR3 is TGTGCCAGTAGTACCGGTCCAACAGGGCCCACTGAAGCTTTCTTT.

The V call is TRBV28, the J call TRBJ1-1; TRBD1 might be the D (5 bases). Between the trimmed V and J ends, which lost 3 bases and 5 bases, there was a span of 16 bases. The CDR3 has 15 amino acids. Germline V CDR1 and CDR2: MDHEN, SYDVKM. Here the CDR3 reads CASSLPGGRETEAFF. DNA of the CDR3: TGTGCCAGCAGTTTGCCGGGGGGGAGGGAGACTGAAGCTTTCTTT.

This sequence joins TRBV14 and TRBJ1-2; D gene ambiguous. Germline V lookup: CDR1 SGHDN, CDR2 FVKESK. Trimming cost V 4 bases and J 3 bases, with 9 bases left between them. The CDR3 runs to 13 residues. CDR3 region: CASSLDGYYGYTF. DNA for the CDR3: TGTGCCAGCAGCCTGGACGGATACTATGGCTACACCTTC.

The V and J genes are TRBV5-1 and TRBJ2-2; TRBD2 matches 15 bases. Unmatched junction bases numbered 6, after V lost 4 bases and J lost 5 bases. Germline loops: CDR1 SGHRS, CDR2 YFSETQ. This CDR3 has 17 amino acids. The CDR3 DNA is TGCGCCAGCAGCGGGGGACTAGCGGGAGGTTGGACCGGGGAGCTGTTTTTT. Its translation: CASSGGLAGGWTGELFF.

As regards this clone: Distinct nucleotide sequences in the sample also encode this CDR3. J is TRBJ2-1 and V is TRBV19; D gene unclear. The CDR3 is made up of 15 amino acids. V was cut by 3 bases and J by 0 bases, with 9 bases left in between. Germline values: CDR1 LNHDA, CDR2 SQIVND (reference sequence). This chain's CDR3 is CASSISLSSYNEQFF. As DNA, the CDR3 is TGTGCCAGTAGTATTTCCCTGAGCTCCTACAATGAGCAGTTCTTC.

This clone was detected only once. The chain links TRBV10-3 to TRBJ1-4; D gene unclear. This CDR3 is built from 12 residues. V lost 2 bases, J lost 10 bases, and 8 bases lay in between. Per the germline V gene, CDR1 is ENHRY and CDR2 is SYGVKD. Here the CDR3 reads CAISEGWGKLFF. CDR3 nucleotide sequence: TGTGCCATCAGTGAGGGTTGGGGAAAACTGTTTTTT.

Here the CDR3 reads CASSFARAGYTF. For the CDR3, the DNA is TGTGCCAGCAGCTTCGCCCGCGCGGGCTACACCTTC. The chain uses TRBV11-2 and TRBJ1-2, with no clear D. CDR1 is SGHAT and CDR2 is FQNNGV in the germline V gene. V was shortened by 3 bases and J by 8 bases, with 10 bases between the two germline ends. CDR3 length: 12 residues.

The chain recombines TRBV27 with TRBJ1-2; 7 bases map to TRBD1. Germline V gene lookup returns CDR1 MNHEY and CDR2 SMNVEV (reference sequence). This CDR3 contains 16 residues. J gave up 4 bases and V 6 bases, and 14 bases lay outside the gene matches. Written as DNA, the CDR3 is TGTGCCAGCAGATCACGACAGGGCTCCGCGATCTATGGCTACACCTTC. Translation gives CASRSRQGSAIYGYTF.

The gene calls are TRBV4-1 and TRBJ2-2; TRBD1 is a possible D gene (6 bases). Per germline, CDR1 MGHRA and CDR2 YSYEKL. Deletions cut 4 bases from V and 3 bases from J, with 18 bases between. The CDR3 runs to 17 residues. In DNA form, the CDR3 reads TGCGCCAGCAGCCTAATTTCCGGGACACAACACACCGGGGAGCTGTTTTTT. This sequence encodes CASSLISGTQHTGELFF.

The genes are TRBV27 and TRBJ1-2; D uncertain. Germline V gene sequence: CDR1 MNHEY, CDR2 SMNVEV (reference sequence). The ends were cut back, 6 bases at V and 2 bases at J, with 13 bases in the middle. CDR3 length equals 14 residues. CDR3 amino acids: CASSHRHVNYGYTF. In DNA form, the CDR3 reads TGTGCCAGCAGCCACCGACACGTAAACTATGGCTACACCTTC.

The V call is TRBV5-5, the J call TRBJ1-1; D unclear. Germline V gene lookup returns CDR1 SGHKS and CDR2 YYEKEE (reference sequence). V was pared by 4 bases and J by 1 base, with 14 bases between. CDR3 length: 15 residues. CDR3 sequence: CASSLQMGQNTEAFF. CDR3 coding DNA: TGTGCCAGCAGCCTCCAGATGGGCCAGAACACTGAAGCTTTCTTT.

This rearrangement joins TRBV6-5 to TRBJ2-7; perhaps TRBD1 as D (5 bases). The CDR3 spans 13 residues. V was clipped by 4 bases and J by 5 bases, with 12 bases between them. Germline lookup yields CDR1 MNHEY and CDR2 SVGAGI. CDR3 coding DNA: TGTGCCAGCAGTTCCCCCAGGGTAAACGAGCAGTACTTC. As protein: CASSSPRVNEQYF.

CDR3 region: CASTRGLWNTEAFF. The CDR3 region has the DNA TGTGCCAGCACTCGGGGGTTGTGGAACACTGAAGCTTTCTTT. The J gene is TRBJ1-1, the V gene TRBV19, with D possibly TRBD1 on 5 matching bases. Germline CDR1 is LNHDA and CDR2 is SQIVND (reference sequence). This CDR3 has 14 amino acids. V was trimmed by 9 bases and J by 1 base, leaving 15 bases between them.

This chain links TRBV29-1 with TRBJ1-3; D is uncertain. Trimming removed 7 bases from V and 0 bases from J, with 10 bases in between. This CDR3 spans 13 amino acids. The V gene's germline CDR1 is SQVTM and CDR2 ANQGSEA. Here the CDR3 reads CSAVGSSGNTIYF. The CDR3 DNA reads TGCAGCGCCGTGGGGTCCTCTGGAAACACCATATATTTT.

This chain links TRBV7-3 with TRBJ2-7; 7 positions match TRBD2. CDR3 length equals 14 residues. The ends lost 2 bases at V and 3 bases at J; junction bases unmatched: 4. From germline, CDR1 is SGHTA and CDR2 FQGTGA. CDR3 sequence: CASSLGGGIYEQYF. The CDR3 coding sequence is TGTGCCAGCAGCTTAGGCGGGGGAATCTACGAGCAGTACTTC.

The DNA of the CDR3 is TGTGCCAGCAGCTTGGGGGACCCCAATCAGCCCCAGCATTTT. Amino acid sequence: CASSLGDPNQPQHF. J is TRBJ1-5 and V is TRBV5-5, with D tentatively TRBD1 (5 bases). Trimming took 0 bases from V and 3 from J, leaving 7 bases between them. Germline V CDR1 and CDR2: SGHKS, YYEKEE (reference sequence). This CDR3 spans 14 amino acids.

The CDR3 reads CASRVNQPQHF. The CDR3 region has the DNA TGTGCCAGCAGGGTTAATCAGCCCCAGCATTTT. The chain uses TRBV6-4 and TRBJ1-5; D call uncertain. This CDR3 is built from 11 residues. Looked up from germline, CDR1 is MRHNA and CDR2 is SNTAGT. V shed 6 bases and J shed 4 bases, with 4 bases lying between them.

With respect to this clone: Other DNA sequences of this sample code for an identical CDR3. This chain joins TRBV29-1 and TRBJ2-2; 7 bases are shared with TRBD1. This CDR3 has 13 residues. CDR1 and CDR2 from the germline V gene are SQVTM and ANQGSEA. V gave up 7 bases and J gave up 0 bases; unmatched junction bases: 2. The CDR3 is CSAGTANTGELFF. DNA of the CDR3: TGCAGCGCAGGGACAGCGAACACCGGGGAGCTGTTTTTT.

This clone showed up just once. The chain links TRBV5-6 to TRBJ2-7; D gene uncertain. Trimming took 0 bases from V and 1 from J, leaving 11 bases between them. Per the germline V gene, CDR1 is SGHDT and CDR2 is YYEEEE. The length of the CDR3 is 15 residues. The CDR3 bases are TGTGCCAGCAGCTTGGGCCAATTGCTATCCTACGAGCAGTACTTC. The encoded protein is CASSLGQLLSYEQYF.

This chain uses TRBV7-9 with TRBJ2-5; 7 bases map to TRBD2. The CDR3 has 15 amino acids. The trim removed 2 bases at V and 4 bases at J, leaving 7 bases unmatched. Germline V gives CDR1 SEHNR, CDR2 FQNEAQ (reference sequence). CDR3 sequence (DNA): TGTGCCAGCAGCTTATCGGGAGGAAGTGTAGAGACCCAGTACTTC. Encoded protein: CASSLSGGSVETQYF.

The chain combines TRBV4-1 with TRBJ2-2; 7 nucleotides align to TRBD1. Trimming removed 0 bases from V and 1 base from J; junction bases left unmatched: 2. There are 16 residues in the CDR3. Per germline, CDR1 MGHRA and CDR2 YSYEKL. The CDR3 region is CASSQDGTVNTGELFF. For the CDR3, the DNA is TGCGCCAGCAGCCAAGACGGGACAGTGAACACCGGGGAGCTGTTTTTT.